These 21 T cell receptor beta chains share one sample of origin, sequenced in a study of cytomegalovirus exposure and HLA in healthy donors. 13 Jbeta primers and 60 Vbeta primers were used for the PCR. Some clones are missing from TCRdb's copy, which holds only in-frame ones; the method was immunoSEQ multiplex PCR. The sample contains about 190,000 clones, roughly 73% of which appear only once. Sample: PBMCs. Receptors were obtained from a woman aged 30 to 39 in good health and CMV-seronegative.

This clone was picked up a small number of times. The rearrangement uses TRBV6-5 and TRBJ1-1, with D possibly TRBD1 on 5 matching bases. V was pared by 2 bases and J by 2 bases, with 6 bases between. This CDR3 comprises 13 residues. Germline V gives CDR1 MNHEY, CDR2 SVGAGI. The CDR3, as DNA: TGTGCCAGCAGTTACGACAGAAACACTGAAGCTTTCTTT. Its translation is CASSYDRNTEAFF.

V is TRBV5-6 and J is TRBJ2-1; D uncertain. Trimming removed 2 bases at V and 8 bases at J, with 20 bases between. Germline V gene sequence: CDR1 SGHDT, CDR2 YYEEEE. The CDR3 has 16 amino acids. The CDR3 DNA reads as TGTGCCAGCAGCTTCGTTGCCGGAGCCCCGCCTTATGAGCAGTTCTTC. Protein: CASSFVAGAPPYEQFF. The whole variable domain, remainder taken from reference TRBV5-6 and TRBJ2-1, is DAGVTQSPTHLIKTRGQQVTLRCSPKSGHDTVSWYQQALGQGPQFIFQYYEEEERQRGNFPDRFSGHQFPNYSSELNVNALLLGDSALYLCASSFVAGAPPYEQFFGPGTRLTVL.

In its sample, this clone was seen a few times. The CDR3 coding sequence is TGTGCCAGTAGTATAGGCCCCTGGCTGCCTGACTCTAACTATGGCTACACCTTC. Its translation is CASSIGPWLPDSNYGYTF. The genes are TRBV19 and TRBJ1-2; no definite D call. CDR1 is LNHDA, CDR2 SQIVND, per germline (reference sequence). CDR3 size: 18 residues. Trimming shortened V by 1 base and J by 0 bases, and 18 bases separated the two germline ends.

Concerning this clone itself: At one of its ends the junction is not consistent with the germline gene, which may arise from a read error. The chain joins TRBV7-2 to TRBJ2-1; 9 bases fit TRBD2. The V gene's germline CDR1 is SGHTA and CDR2 FQGNSA. There are 15 residues in the CDR3. The CDR3, as DNA: TGTGCCAGCGGAAACCCTAGCGGGACAAACAATGGGCAGTTCTTC. The encoded protein is CASGNPSGTNNGQFF.

This chain connects TRBV2 to TRBJ1-1; D might be TRBD1 (5 bases). The germline V and J ends were trimmed by 4 bases and 5 bases, with 17 bases remaining between them. This CDR3 comprises 15 residues. Germline V gene lookup returns CDR1 SNHLY and CDR2 FYNNEI. The CDR3 protein is CASSVSGTIGTEAFF. The CDR3 DNA is TGTGCCAGCAGTGTATCCGGGACTATAGGGACTGAAGCTTTCTTT.

The J gene is TRBJ1-4, the V gene TRBV18, with D perhaps TRBD1 (5 bases). Trimming removed 3 bases at V and 0 bases at J, with 8 bases between. The CDR3 sequence is 15 residues long. Germline loops: CDR1 KGHSH, CDR2 LQKENI. The CDR3 loop reads CASSPDRSTNEKLFF. In nucleotides, the CDR3 is TGTGCCAGCTCACCCGACAGATCAACTAATGAAAAACTGTTTTTT.

The rearrangement uses TRBV7-2 and TRBJ2-1, with 9 positions matching TRBD2. Trimming cost V 5 bases and J 5 bases; bases outside gene matches: 7. Germline CDR1 and CDR2: SGHTA and FQGNSA. This CDR3 comprises 15 residues. The CDR3 is CASSEGTSYHNEQFF. In DNA form, the CDR3 reads TGTGCCAGCAGCGAAGGGACTAGCTACCACAATGAGCAGTTCTTC.

The gene calls are TRBV2 and TRBJ2-2; 7 nucleotides line up with TRBD1. This CDR3 spans 15 amino acids. V shed 7 bases, J shed 7 bases, and the junction held 12 bases outside the gene matches. Germline-derived CDR1 and CDR2 are SNHLY and FYNNEI. CDR3 region: CASTRDSQGGGELFF. The CDR3 DNA is TGTGCCAGCACTCGGGACAGTCAGGGCGGCGGGGAGCTGTTTTTT.

Concerning this clone itself: One junction end does not reproduce the germline sequence, and a read error may be involved. The gene calls are TRBV5-4 and TRBJ2-7; 12 bases align to TRBD1. Germline CDR1 reads SGHNT; CDR2 reads YYREEE (reference sequence). The CDR3 contains 14 residues. CDR3 protein: CASRLGQGAYEQYF. The CDR3 DNA reads as TGTGCCAGCAGGTTGGGACAGGGGGCTTACGAGCAGTACTTC.

This clone was counted a few times. The chain combines TRBV6-4 with TRBJ2-2; TRBD1 might be the D (6 bases). Trimming left V 8 bases short and J 0 bases short, with 10 bases between. Germline V gene data show CDR1 as MRHNA and CDR2 as SNTAGT. The CDR3 covers 14 residues. The CDR3 sequence: CASRTVTNTGELFF. In DNA form, the CDR3 reads TGTGCCAGCCGGACAGTCACGAACACCGGGGAGCTGTTTTTT.

V and J are TRBV19 and TRBJ2-5; tentative D call: TRBD1 (6 bases). Germline V gene data show CDR1 as LNHDA and CDR2 as SQIVND (reference sequence). The CDR3 is made up of 14 amino acids. V was shortened by 10 bases and J by 5 bases, with 20 bases between the two germline ends. The CDR3 bases are TGTGCCACACGTCCTACAGGGAGTGAGGAGACCCAGTACTTC. Its protein is CATRPTGSEETQYF.

The CDR3 spells CASIPGGRDEQYF. The CDR3 nucleotides read TGTGCCAGCATCCCCGGGGGTCGCGACGAGCAGTACTTC. The chain carries TRBV6-1 and TRBJ2-7; D perhaps matches TRBD2 (6 bases). Germline V gene data show CDR1 as MNHNS and CDR2 as SASEGT. The CDR3 length is 13 residues. V shed 7 bases and J shed 5 bases, with 15 bases lying between them.

The rearrangement links TRBV4-1 to TRBJ1-1; TRBD1 matches 7 bases. The CDR3 totals 16 residues. The germline CDR1 and CDR2 sequences are MGHRA and YSYEKL. V shed 0 bases, J shed 7 bases, and the junction held 11 bases outside the gene matches. CDR3 coding DNA: TGCGCCAGCAGCCAAGATAGGGCAGGGGGAGAGCTTGAAGCTTTCTTT. It specifies CASSQDRAGGELEAFF.

V is TRBV2 and J is TRBJ1-2; 8 bases map to TRBD1. The germline CDR1 and CDR2 sequences are SNHLY and FYNNEI. The CDR3 consists of 13 residues. J was trimmed by 6 bases and V by 4 bases; bases with no gene match: 4. The CDR3 bases are TGTGCCAGCAGTGTACAGGGGGTGGATGGCTACACCTTC. Translating gives CASSVQGVDGYTF.

The chain couples TRBV10-3 to TRBJ2-7; 8 bases are a match to TRBD2. Looked up from germline, CDR1 is ENHRY and CDR2 is SYGVKD. The ends lost 10 bases at V and 4 bases at J; junction bases unmatched: 12. This CDR3 has 14 residues. CDR3 region: CATAAREESYEQYF. CDR3 sequence (DNA): TGTGCCACCGCTGCGCGGGAGGAATCTTACGAGCAGTACTTC.

This clone has only a few counts. This rearrangement joins TRBV5-6 to TRBJ1-4; the match to TRBD1 covers 8 bases. V was clipped by 3 bases and J by 7 bases; unmatched bases: 8. The CDR3 totals 15 residues. CDR1 and CDR2 (germline): SGHDT, YYEEEE. The CDR3 region is CASSSRTGLGEKLFF. The CDR3 DNA is TGTGCCAGCAGCTCTCGGACAGGGTTGGGTGAAAAACTGTTTTTT.

A word on this clone: At the DNA level, this CDR3 is encoded by other sequences in the same sample as well. This chain links TRBV5-1 with TRBJ2-1; 10 positions match TRBD2. With 0 bases clipped from V and 9 bases from J, the junction kept 12 bases outside the gene matches. The CDR3 has 17 residues. Germline CDR1 SGHRS, CDR2 YFSETQ. The CDR3 bases are TGCGCCAGCAGCTTGGGGTCTAGCGGGAGTGTGTTGGGTGAGCAGTTCTTC. Protein: CASSLGSSGSVLGEQFF. Combining the CDR3 with reference TRBV5-1 and TRBJ2-1 gives the whole variable domain KAGVTQTPRYLIKTRGQQVTLSCSPISGHRSVSWYQQTPGQGLQFLFEYFSETQRNKGNFPGRFSGRQFSNSRSEMNVSTLELGDSALYLCASSLGSSGSVLGEQFFGPGTRLTVL.

The rearrangement links TRBV19 to TRBJ1-5; D is uncertain. The V and J ends lost 9 bases and 0 bases respectively, with 12 bases between them. The CDR3 has 14 residues. CDR1 is LNHDA and CDR2 is SQIVND in the germline V gene (reference sequence). This chain's CDR3 is CASTEFYSNQPQHF. In DNA, the CDR3 is TGTGCCAGCACAGAATTTTATAGCAATCAGCCCCAGCATTTT.

The chain couples TRBV20-1 to TRBJ1-1; the D is unclear. The germline V and J ends were trimmed by 6 bases and 3 bases, with 5 bases remaining between them. The CDR3 is 10 amino acids. The germline CDR1 and CDR2 sequences are DFQATT and SNEGSKA (reference sequence). CDR3 region: CSASDTEAFF. The CDR3 coding sequence is TGCAGTGCGTCGGACACTGAAGCTTTCTTT.

J is TRBJ1-4 and V is TRBV6-1, with D unclear. The CDR3 totals 15 residues. CDR1 and CDR2 (germline): MNHNS, SASEGT. V was clipped by 6 bases and J by 5 bases, with 16 bases between them. As DNA, the CDR3 is TGTGCCAGCAGAGTCCCCAACGAGGGAAATGAAAAACTGTTTTTT. Translation gives CASRVPNEGNEKLFF.

The J gene is TRBJ1-1, the V gene TRBV2, with TRBD1 matching 7 bases. Germline assignment: CDR1 SNHLY and CDR2 FYNNEI. V was pared by 6 bases and J by 4 bases, with 8 bases of the junction left unmatched. CDR3 size: 14 residues. The CDR3 coding sequence is TGTGCCAGCAGCCCCGACAGGGTAGGCACTGAAGCTTTCTTT. This sequence encodes CASSPDRVGTEAFF.